This TCR beta chain appears in the sequencing data of a study of T cell clones after liver transplantation. Whole-study context: Subjects received no induction therapy and standard immunosuppression until randomization at 12-24 months post-transplant. Tolerance: complete withdrawal held at least one year, liver enzymes staying within twice normal.

The data were produced by immunoSEQ multiplex PCR, yet TCRdb's version contains in-frame clones alone and is incomplete. The table has roughly 15,000 clones, 85% to 95% seen once; the top ten hold 40% to 50%. Thawed unstimulated PBMCs were FACS-sorted by CD3, CD4 and CD8 into two populations. To note about this clone: Its matching antigen is unknown. A junction boundary mismatches the germline segment, possibly from a read error.

CDR3 length: 12 amino acids. Germline V CDR1 and CDR2: SGHTA, FQGTGA. Study-wide results and limits: In a couple of subjects, few donor cells limited the measurable donor-reactive repertoire.

J is TRBJ2-5 and V is TRBV7-3, with D possibly TRBD2 on 5 matching bases. This sample comprised CD8+ T cells from blood, obtained before liver transplant. The TCR was taken from a human donor who received a liver transplant. Here the CDR3 DNA reads TGTGCTAGCAGCCTAGCCGGCGAGACCCAGTACTTC. Translating it yields CASSLAGETQYF.